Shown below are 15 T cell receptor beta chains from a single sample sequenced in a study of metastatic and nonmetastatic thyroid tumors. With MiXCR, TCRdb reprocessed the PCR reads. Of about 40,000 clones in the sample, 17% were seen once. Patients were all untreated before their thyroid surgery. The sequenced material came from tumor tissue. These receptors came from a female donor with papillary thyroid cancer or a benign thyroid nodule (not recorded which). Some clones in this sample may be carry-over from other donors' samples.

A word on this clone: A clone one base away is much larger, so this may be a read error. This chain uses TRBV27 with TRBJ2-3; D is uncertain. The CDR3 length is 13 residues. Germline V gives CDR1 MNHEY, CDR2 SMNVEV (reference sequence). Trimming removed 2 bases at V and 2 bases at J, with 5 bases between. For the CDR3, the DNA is TGTGCCAGCAGTTTAACACTCACAGATACGCAGTATTTT. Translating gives CASSLTLTDTQYF.

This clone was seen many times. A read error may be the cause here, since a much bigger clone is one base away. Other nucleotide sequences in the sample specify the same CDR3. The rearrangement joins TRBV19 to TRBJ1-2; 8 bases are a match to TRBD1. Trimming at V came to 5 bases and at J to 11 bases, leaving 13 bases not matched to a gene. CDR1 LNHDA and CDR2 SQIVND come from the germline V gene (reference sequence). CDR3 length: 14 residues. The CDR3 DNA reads TGTGCCAGTAGTCGTGGACAGGGTATCCGTGGTTACACCTTC. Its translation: CASSRGQGIRGYTF.

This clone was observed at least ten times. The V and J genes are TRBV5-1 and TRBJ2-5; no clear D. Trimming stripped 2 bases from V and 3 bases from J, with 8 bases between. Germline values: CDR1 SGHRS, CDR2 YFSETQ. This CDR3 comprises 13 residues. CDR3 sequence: CASSFAGEETQYF. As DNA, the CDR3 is TGCGCCAGCAGCTTCGCAGGAGAAGAGACCCAGTACTTC.

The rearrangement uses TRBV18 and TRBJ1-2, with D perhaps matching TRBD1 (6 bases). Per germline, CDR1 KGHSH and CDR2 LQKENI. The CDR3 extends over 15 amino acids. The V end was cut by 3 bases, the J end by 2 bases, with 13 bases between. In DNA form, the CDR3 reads TGTGCCAGCTCACCCGCAGGGGCCCGGAACTATGGCTACACCTTC. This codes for CASSPAGARNYGYTF.

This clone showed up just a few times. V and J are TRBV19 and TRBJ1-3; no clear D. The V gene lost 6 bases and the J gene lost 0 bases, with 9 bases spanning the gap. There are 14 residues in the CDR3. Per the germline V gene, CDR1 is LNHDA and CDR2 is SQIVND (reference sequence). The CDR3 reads CASSPLLSGNTIYF. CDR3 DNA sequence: TGTGCCAGTAGCCCCCTGCTCTCTGGAAACACCATATATTTT.

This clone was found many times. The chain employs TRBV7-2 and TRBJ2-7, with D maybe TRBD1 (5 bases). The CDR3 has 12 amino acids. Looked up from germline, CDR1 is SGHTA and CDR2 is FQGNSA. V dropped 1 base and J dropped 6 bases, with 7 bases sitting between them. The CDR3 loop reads CASSLDRGEQYF. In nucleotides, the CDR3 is TGTGCCAGCAGCTTAGATAGGGGCGAGCAGTACTTC.

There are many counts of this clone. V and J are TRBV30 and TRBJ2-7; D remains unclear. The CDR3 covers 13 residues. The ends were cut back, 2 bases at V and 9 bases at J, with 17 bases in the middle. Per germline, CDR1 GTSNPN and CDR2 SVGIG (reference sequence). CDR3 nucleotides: TGTGCCTGGAGTCTCAGCCGTATAGGGCTGCAGTACTTC. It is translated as CAWSLSRIGLQYF.

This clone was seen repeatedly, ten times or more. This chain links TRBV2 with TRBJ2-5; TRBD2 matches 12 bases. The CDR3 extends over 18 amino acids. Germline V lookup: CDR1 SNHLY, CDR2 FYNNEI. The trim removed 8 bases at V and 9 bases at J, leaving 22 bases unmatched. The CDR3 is CASGGSATSGRLIGSQYF. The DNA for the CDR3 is TGTGCCAGCGGCGGTTCGGCGACTAGCGGGAGATTGATTGGGTCCCAGTACTTC.

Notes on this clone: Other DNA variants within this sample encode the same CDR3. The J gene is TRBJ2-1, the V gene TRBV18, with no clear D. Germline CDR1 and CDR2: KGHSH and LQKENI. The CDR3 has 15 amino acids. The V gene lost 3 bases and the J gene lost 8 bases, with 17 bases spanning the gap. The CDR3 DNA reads TGTGCCAGCTCACCGCAAAGCGTCCTTTGGGATGAGCAGTTCTTC. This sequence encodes CASSPQSVLWDEQFF.

The DNA of the CDR3 is TGTGCCAGCAGGGACAGCAGTCTGACAAGCTCCTACAATGAGCAGTTCTTC. This gives the protein CASRDSSLTSSYNEQFF. The V gene is TRBV6-1, the J gene TRBJ2-1; weak D call: TRBD1 (6 bases). CDR1 is MNHNS and CDR2 is SASEGT in the germline V gene. There are 17 residues in the CDR3. Trimming shortened V by 6 bases and J by 0 bases, and 18 bases separated the two germline ends.

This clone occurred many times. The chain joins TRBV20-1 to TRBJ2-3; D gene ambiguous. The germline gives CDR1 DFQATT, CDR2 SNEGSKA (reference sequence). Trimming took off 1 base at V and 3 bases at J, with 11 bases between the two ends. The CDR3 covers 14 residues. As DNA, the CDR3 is TGCAGTGCTAGAGCCCAGACCGGAACAGATACGCAGTATTTT. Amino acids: CSARAQTGTDTQYF.

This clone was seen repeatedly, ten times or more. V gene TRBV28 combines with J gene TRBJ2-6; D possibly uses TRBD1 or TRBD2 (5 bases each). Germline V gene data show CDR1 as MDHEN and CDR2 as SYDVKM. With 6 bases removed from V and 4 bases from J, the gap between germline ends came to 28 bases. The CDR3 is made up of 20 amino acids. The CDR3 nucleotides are TGTGCCAGCAGACCCCGGGGCGGCAGGGCCCAGTCTAGGGGGGCCAACGTCCTGACTTTC. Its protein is CASRPRGGRAQSRGANVLTF.

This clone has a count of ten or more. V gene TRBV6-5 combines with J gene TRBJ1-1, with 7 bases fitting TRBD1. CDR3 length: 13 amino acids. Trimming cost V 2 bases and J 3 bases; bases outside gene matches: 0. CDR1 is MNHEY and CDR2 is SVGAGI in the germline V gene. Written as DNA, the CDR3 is TGTGCCAGCAGTTACACAGGGGACACTGAAGCTTTCTTT. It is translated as CASSYTGDTEAFF.

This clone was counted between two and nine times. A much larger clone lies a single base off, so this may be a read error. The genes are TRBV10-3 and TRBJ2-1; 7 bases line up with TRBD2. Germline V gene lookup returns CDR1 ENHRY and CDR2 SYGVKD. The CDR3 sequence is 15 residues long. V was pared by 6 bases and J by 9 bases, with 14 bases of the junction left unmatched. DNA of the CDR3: TGTGCCATCAGATTAGGACTAGAATTAGGCGGTGAGCAGTTCTTC. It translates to CAIRLGLELGGEQFF.

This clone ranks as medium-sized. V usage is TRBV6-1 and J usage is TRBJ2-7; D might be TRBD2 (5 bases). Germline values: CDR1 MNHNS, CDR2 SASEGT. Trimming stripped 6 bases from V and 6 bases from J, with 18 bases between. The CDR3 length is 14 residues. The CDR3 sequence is CASSSTWLAGEQYF. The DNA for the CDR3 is TGTGCCAGCAGCTCCACATGGCTAGCAGGCGAGCAGTACTTC.